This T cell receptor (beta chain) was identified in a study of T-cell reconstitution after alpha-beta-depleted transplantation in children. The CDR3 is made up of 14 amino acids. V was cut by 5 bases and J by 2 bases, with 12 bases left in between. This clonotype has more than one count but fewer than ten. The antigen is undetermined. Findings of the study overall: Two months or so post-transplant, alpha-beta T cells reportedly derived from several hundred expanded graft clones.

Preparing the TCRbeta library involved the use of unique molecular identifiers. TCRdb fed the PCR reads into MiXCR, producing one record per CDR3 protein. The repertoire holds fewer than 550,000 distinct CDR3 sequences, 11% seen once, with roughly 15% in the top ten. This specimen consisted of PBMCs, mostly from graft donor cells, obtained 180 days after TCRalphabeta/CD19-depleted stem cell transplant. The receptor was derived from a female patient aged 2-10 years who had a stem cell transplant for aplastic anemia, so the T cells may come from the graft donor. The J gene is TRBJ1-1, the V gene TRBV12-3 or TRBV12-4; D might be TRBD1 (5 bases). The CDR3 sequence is CASSLRRDNTEAFF. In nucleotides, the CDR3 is TGTGCCAGCAGTCTAAGGCGGGACAACACTGAAGCTTTCTTT.